This T cell receptor (beta chain) was found in a study of early T cells in non-severe SARS-CoV-2 infection (TCRdb year 2021). In the study overall: Bulk RNA from unsorted whole blood was used for TCR sequencing, so alpha and beta chains could not be paired. The investigation overall reported the following: VDJdb matching was skewed toward anti-spike CD8 responses and likely underestimated virus-specific expansions, missing private and CD4 specificities.

Set within a cohort of healthcare workers in London, UK, this nested case-control study involved weekly PCR testing of nasopharyngeal swabs along with blood sampling. Healthcare workers were enrolled in the week of the UK lockdown, from 23 to 31 March 2020, and were followed every week for up to about 16 weeks. Library prep was done by 5' RACE. The listed sequencing device is NextSeq 500. In the TCR library protocol, unique molecular identifiers were attached to individual cDNA molecules to correct for PCR bias and sequencing error. Both TCR alpha and beta chains were sequenced, and tight co-correlation was observed between alpha and beta sequence abundances in each sample. Under the source paper's analysis protocol: Decombinator V4 was used to annotate TCR sequences for V gene, J gene and CDR3. TCRs were defined as expanded if a significant change between any two time points was detected under a Poisson model with p below 0.0001. TCR abundances were normalised to the total number of TCRs sequenced in each sample and reported as counts per million. MAIT TCRs were defined by TRAV1-2 paired with TRAJ12, TRAJ20 or TRAJ33, and iNKT TCRs by TRAV10 paired with TRAJ18. A search of VDJdb, accessed on 1 November 2021, was run for TCRs annotated to CMV, EBV and SARS-CoV-2, with TCRs annotated for multiple antigens excluded. Using fastp trimming at Q25 and MiXCR clonotype assembly, TCRdb reanalyzed the public sequencing data and kept in-frame beta chains. Under each unique CDR3 protein, matching rows form one entry showing the most common genes and DNA. These V and J calls are TCRdb output, not the study's own analysis. This sample holds about 44,000 distinct CDR3 sequences; 20% to 25% were observed only once. The ten largest make up 4.6% of the sample.

Comments on this clonotype: There is no known antigen for this receptor. Base qualities are missing; no much larger clone stands one base away.

The CDR3 starts with the cysteine, ends with the phenylalanine, and has 16 residues. The DNA shown is the 48-base CDR3, in frame from base 1. The germline V gene provides CDR1 SGHDT and CDR2 YYEEEE. Clipping removes 3 bases from V and 2 bases from J, with 6 as the unmatched junction base count. The V and J genes are TRBV5-6 and TRBJ2-3; 10 central nucleotides agree with TRBD2. The source material was whole blood, sampled at baseline. The sequence was collected from an adult who was a healthcare worker with PCR-confirmed SARS-CoV-2 infection or an uninfected control (not recorded which). Read as DNA, the sequence is TGTGCCAGCAGCTCCCGGACTAGCGGATACACAGATACGCAGTATTTT. This gives the protein CASSSRTSGYTDTQYF.